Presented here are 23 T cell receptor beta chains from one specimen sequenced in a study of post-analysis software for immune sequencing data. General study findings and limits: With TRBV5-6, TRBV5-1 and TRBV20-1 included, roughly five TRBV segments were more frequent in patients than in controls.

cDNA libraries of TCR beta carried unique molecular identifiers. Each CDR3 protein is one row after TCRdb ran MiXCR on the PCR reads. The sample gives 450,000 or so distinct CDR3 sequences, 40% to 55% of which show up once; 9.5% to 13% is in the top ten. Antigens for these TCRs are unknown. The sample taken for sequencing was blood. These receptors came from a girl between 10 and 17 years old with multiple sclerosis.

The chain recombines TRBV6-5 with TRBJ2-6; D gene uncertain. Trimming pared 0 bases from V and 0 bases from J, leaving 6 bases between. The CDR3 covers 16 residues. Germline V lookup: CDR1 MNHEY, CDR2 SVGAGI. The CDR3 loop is CASSYSRYSGANVLTF. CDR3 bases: TGTGCCAGCAGTTACTCGAGGTACTCTGGGGCCAACGTCCTGACTTTC.

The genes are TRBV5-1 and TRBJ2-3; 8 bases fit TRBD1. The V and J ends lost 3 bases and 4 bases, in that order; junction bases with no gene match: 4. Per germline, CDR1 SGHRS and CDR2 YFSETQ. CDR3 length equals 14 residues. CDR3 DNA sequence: TGCGCCAGCAGCTCGACAGGGGAGGCAGATACGCAGTATTTT. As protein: CASSSTGEADTQYF.

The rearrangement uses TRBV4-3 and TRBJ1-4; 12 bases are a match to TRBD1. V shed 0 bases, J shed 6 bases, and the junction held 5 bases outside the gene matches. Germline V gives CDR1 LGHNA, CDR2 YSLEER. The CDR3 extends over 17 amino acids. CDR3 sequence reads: CASSQEGQGALDEKLFF. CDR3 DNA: TGCGCCAGCAGCCAAGAGGGACAGGGGGCCCTGGATGAAAAACTGTTTTTT.

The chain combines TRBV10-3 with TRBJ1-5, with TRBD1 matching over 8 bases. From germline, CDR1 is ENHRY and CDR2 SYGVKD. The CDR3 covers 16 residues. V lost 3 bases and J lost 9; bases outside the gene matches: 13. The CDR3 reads CAISDPSQGASGPQHF. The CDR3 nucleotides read TGTGCCATCAGTGACCCATCGCAGGGGGCGTCGGGGCCCCAGCATTTT.

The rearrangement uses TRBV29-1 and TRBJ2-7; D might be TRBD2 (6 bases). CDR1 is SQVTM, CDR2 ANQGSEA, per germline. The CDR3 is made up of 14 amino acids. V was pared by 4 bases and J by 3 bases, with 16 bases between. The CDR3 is CSVVVALGGYEQYF. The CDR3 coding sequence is TGCAGCGTTGTAGTAGCGCTCGGGGGCTACGAGCAGTACTTC.

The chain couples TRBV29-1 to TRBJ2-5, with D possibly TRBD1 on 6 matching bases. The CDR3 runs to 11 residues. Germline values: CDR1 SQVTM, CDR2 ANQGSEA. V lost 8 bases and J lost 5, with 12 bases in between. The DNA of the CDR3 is TGCAGCTCAAATAGGGGGGAGACCCAGTACTTC. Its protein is CSSNRGETQYF. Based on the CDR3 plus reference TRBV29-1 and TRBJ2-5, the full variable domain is SAVISQKPSRDICQRGTSLTIQCQVDSQVTMMFWYRQQPGQSLTLIATANQGSEATYESGFVIDKFPISRPNLTFSTLTVSNMSPEDSSIYLCSSNRGETQYFGPGTRLLVL.

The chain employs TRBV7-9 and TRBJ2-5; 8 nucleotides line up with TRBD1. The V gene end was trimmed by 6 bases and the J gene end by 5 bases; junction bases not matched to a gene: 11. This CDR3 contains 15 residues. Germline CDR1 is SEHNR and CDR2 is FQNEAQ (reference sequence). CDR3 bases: TGTGCCAGCAGTCTGTTTCCAGGGGGCGAGGAGACCCAGTACTTC. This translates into CASSLFPGGEETQYF.

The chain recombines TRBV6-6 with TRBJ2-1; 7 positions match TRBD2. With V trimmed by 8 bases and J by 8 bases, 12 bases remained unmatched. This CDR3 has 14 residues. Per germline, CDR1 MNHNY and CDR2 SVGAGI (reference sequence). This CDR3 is CASEQTSLGDEQFF. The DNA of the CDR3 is TGTGCCAGCGAGCAGACTAGCCTCGGCGATGAGCAGTTCTTC.

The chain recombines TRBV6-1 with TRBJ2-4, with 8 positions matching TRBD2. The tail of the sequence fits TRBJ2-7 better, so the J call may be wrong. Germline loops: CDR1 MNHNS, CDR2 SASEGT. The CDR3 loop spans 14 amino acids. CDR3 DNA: TGTGCCAGCAATCGGGCGGGAGGCTCTGACGAGCAGTACTTC. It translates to CASNRAGGSDEQYF.

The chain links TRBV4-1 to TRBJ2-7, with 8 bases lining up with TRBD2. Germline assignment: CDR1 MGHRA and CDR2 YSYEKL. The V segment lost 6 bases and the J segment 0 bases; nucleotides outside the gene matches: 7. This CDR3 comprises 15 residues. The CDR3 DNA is TGCGCCAGCAGTCCTATAGCGGGGCCCTCCTACGAGCAGTACTTC. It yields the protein CASSPIAGPSYEQYF.

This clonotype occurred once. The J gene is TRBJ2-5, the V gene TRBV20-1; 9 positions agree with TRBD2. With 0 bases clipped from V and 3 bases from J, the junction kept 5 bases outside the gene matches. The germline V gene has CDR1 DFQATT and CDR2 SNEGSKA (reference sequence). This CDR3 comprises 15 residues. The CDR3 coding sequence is TGCAGTGCTAGAGAGGGTAGCGGGAGCGAAGAGACCCAGTACTTC. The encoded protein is CSAREGSGSEETQYF.

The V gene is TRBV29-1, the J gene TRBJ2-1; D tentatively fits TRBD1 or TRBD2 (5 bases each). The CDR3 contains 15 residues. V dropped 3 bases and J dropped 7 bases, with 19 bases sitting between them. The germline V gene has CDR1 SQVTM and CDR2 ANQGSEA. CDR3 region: CSVDPLRGLYNEQFF. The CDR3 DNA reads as TGCAGCGTTGATCCTTTGAGGGGCTTGTATAATGAGCAGTTCTTC.

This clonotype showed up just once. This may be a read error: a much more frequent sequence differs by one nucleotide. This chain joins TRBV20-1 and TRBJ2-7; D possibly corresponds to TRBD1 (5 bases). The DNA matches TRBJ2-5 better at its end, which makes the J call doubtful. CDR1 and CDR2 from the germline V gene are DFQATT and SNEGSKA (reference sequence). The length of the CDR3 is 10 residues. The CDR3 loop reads CSARQGTQYF. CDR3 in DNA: TGCAGTGCTAGACAGGGGACCCAGTACTTC.

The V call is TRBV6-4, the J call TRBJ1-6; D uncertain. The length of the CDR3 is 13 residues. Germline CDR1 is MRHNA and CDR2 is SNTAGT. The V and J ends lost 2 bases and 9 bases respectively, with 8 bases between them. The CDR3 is CASSDEDGSPLHF. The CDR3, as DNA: TGTGCCAGCAGTGACGAGGATGGTTCACCCCTCCACTTT.

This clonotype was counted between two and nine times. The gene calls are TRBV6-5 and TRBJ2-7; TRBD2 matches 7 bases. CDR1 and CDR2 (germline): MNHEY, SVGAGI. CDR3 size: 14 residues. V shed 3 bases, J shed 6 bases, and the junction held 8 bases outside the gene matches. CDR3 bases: TGTGCCAGCAGTTATGGGTTCACGGGGGGCGAGCAGTACTTC. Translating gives CASSYGFTGGEQYF.

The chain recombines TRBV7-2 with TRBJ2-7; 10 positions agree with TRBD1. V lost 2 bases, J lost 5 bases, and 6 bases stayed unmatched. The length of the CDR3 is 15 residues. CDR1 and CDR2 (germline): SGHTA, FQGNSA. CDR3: CASSLRGQGQDEQYF. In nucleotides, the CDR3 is TGTGCCAGCAGCTTAAGGGGACAGGGGCAGGACGAGCAGTACTTC.

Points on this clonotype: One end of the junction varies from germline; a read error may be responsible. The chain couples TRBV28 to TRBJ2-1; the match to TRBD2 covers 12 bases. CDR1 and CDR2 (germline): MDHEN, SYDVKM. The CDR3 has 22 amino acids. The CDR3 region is CASAPGPTLAGGSRSSYNEQFF. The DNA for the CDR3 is TGTGCCAGCGCCCCTGGTCCGACACTAGCGGGAGGATCACGGAGCTCCTATAATGAGCAGTTCTTC.

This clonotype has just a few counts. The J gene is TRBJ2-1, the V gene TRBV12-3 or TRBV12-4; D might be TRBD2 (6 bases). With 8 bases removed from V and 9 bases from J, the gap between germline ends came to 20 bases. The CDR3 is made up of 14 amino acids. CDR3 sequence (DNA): TGTGCCAGCGGAAACGGGGGACCGCGGGGTGAGCAGTTCTTC. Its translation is CASGNGGPRGEQFF.

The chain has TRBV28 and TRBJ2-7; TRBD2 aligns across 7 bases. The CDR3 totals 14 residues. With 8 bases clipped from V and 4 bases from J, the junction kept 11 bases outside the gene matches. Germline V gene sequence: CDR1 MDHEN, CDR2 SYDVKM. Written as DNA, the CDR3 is TGTGCCAGCGGGGTAACTAGCGTCCCTTACGAGCAGTACTTC. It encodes CASGVTSVPYEQYF.

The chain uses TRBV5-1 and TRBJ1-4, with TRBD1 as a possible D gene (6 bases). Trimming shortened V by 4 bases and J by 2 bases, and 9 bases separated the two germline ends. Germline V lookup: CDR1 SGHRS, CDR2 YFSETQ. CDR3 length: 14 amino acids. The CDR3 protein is CASSPGETNEKLFF. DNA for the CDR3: TGCGCCAGCAGCCCAGGGGAGACTAATGAAAAACTGTTTTTT.

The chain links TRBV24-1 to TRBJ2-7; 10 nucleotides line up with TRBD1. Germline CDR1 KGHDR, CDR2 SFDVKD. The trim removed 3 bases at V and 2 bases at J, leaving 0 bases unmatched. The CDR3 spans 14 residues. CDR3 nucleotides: TGTGCCACCAGTGATGGGACAGGGGCCTACGAGCAGTACTTC. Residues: CATSDGTGAYEQYF.

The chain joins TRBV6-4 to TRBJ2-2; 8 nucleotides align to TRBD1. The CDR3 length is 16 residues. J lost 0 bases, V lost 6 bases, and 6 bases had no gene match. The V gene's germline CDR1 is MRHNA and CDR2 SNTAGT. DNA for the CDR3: TGTGCCAGCAGGCCGGACAGGGCAACGAACACCGGGGAGCTGTTTTTT. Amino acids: CASRPDRATNTGELFF.

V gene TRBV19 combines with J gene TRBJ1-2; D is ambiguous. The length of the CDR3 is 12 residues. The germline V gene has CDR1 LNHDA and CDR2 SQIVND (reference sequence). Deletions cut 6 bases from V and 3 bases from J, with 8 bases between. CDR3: CASSKTDYGYTF. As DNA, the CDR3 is TGTGCCAGTAGCAAGACCGACTATGGCTACACCTTC.